This T cell receptor beta chain was sequenced in a study of GPR56 and killer-like receptors on CD4 memory cells (dated by TCRdb to the late 2010s). Regarding the study in general: It was proposed in the study that human CD4+ memory T-cell differentiation and cytokine production potential are marked by progressive acquisition of KLRB1, KLRG1, GPR56 and then KLRF1. Healthy blood donors in the study were described as age-matched to the liver disease patients, whose median age was 68 years.

Taken from the germline V gene (reference sequence), the CDR1 and CDR2 loops are PRHDT and FYEKMQ. Taken from cysteine to phenylalanine, the CDR3 has 11 residues. The coding DNA is unavailable. Before TCRbeta sequencing, fluorescence-activated cell sorting was used to enrich five KLR/GPR56-defined CD4+ populations. To test whether memory differentiation follows a linear pathway, the researchers sequenced TCRbeta repertoires from five CD4+ T-cell subsets, each defined by expression of KLRB1, KLRG1, GPR56 and KLRF1. TCR-sequenced cells came from peripheral blood of healthy control individuals, reported as five donors in the TCRbeta analysis figure. Heparinized peripheral blood was collected, and every sample was processed within one hour of retrieval. To isolate peripheral blood mononuclear cells, blood was diluted 1:2 in PBS and put through Biocoll density gradient centrifugation at room temperature. CD4+ T cells were enriched from freshly isolated PBMCs by magnetic sorting with anti-CD4 MicroBeads before flow sorting. A BD FACSAria II was used to sort CD4+ T cells, enriched from the PBMCs of healthy donors, according to marker expression. For surface staining, the researchers used Miltenyi Biotec antibodies: anti-KLRB1 clone 191B8, anti-KLRF1 clone 4A4.D10 and anti-KLRG1 clone REA261.

The sequencer was an Illumina HiSeq 2500. To build sequencing libraries, a previously published PCR protocol was used to amplify the recombined TCRbeta locus. As for how the authors treated the data: Any read whose average quality score fell below 30 was discarded, and IMSEQ was used to process the reads that remained. Vbeta gene, Jbeta gene and CDR3 amino acid sequence were used to define clonotypes. Repertoire overlap between populations was quantified with the Morisita-Horn index computed on the top 100 expanded clones. Renyi diversity profiles, calculated on the top 100 expanded clones, were used to assess clonal diversity. After TCRdb reprocessed the reads, each CDR3 protein sequence was kept as one row, without DNA. It is TCRdb's table, rather than the study itself, that gives the V and J calls and clone size. For this sample, the table gives 2,500 to 3,500 distinct CDR3 sequences. The leading ten clones occupy about 5.6% of the sample.

Beyond this particular receptor, the publication reports: Rather than full repertoires, the diversity and similarity analyses used only the 100 most expanded clones in each population. Low clonal frequency was observed in the marker-negative population, and a progressive increase in clonal frequency, with a corresponding decrease in TCRbeta diversity, was observed along the proposed pathway. The authors took the finding that clones dominating late populations 4 and 5 were also present in early populations 1 and 2 as evidence for linear differentiation. TCR repertoires overlapped especially between the late populations 4 and 5, and partly population 3.

With no count recorded, this clonotype is classed as medium-sized (0.01 to 0.1%) from frequency. Its binding antigen is unknown. The chain was built from TRBV13 and TRBJ2-3. Sample: memory CD4+ T cells from blood. This TCR was recovered from a human donor in good health. The CDR3 is CASTLTDTQYF.